This T cell receptor beta chain was recorded in a study of early T cells in non-severe SARS-CoV-2 infection. Looking at the study overall: Sequencing targeted bulk RNA from unsorted whole blood, leaving chains unpaired.

Trimming cost V 1 base and J 4 bases, with 10 bases left between them. CDR1 is LGHDT, CDR2 YNNKEL, per germline (reference sequence). The CDR3 runs 14 residues. This clonotype was observed many times. Unique molecular identifiers were attached to individual cDNA molecules. TCRdb re-derived calls from the 5' RACE reads in MiXCR, one entry per CDR3 protein. The sample shows some 81,000 distinct CDR3 sequences, over 9% of them seen only once. The sequencing sample was made of whole blood. The receptor comes from an adult who was a healthcare worker with PCR-confirmed SARS-CoV-2 infection or an uninfected control (not recorded which). The genes are TRBV3-1 and TRBJ1-1; D perhaps matches TRBD1 (5 bases). Here the CDR3 reads CASSQVSGGTEAFF. CDR3 sequence (DNA): TGTGCCAGCAGCCAAGTCAGCGGGGGCACTGAAGCTTTCTTT.